This T cell receptor (beta chain) was observed in a study of somatic mutations in cytotoxic T cells in rheumatoid arthritis. Findings and caveats of the study: Among rheumatoid arthritis patients and age-matched healthy controls, CD8+ T-cell clonality was not significantly different.

TCRdb's copy holds only in-frame clones and misses some; the assay was immunoSEQ multiplex PCR. This table has about 10,000 clones, 89% appearing once. Notes on this clone: Its antigen is currently unknown.

There are 14 residues in the CDR3. CDR1 and CDR2 (germline): LGHNA, YSLEER. With 0 bases removed from V and 3 bases from J, the gap between germline ends came to 5 bases. The TCR originated in a woman aged 18-30 years with rheumatoid arthritis. The J gene is TRBJ2-2, the V gene TRBV4-3; D is unresolved. The specimen was CD4+ T cells sorted from blood. CDR3 nucleotides: TGCGCCAGCAGCCAAGAAGCGTACACCGGGGAGCTGTTTTTT. Encoded protein: CASSQEAYTGELFF.